This T cell receptor beta chain comes out of a study of T cells after yellow fever vaccination. Germline V gene lookup returns CDR1 SGHAT and CDR2 FQNNGV. V lost 7 bases, J lost 4 bases, and 7 bases lay in between. CDR3 length equals 12 residues. Using its own MiXCR run on the 5' RACE reads, TCRdb lists one record per CDR3 protein. The data contain about 330,000 distinct CDR3 sequences, 8% to 9.5% of them singletons. The source was PBMCs, collected more than 40 days after the first yellow fever vaccination. The clonotype originates from a young man who received the YFV17D yellow fever vaccine. This chain connects TRBV11-2 to TRBJ2-2; the D is unclear. The CDR3: CASTSPTGELFF. CDR3 sequence (DNA): TGTGCCAGCACCTCCCCCACCGGGGAGCTGTTTTTT.